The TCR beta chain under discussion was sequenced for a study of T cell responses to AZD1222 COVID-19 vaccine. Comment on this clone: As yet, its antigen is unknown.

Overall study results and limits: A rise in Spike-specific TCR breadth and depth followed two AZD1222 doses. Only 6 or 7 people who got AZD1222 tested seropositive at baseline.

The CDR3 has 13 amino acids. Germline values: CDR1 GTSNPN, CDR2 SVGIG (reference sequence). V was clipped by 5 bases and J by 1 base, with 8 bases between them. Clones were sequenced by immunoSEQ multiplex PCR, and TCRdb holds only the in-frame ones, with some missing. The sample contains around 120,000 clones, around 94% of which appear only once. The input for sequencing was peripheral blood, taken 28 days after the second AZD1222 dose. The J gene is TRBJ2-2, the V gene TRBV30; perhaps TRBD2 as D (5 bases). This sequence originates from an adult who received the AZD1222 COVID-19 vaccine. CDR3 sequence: CAWVEGNTGELFF. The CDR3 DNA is TGTGCCTGGGTCGAGGGGAACACCGGGGAGCTGTTTTTT.